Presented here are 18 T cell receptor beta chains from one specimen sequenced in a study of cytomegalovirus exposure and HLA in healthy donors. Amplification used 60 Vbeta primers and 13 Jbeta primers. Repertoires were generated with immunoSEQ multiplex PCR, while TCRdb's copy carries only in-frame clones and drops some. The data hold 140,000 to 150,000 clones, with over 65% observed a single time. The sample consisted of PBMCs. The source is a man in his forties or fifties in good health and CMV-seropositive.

CDR3 DNA: TGTGCCAGTAGGGGCAGCTCTGGAAACACCATATATTTT. As protein: CASRGSSGNTIYF. The V gene is TRBV19, the J gene TRBJ1-3; no reliable D call. The CDR3 runs to 13 residues. With 6 bases removed from V and 0 bases from J, the gap between germline ends came to 6 bases. Germline V gives CDR1 LNHDA, CDR2 SQIVND (reference sequence).

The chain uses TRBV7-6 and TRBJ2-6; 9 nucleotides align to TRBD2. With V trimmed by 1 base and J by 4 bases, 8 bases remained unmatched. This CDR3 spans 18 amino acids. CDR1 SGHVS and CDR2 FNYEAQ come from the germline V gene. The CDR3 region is CASSLEASGMNGANVLTF. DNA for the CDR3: TGTGCCAGCAGCTTAGAGGCTAGCGGGATGAACGGGGCCAACGTCCTGACTTTC.

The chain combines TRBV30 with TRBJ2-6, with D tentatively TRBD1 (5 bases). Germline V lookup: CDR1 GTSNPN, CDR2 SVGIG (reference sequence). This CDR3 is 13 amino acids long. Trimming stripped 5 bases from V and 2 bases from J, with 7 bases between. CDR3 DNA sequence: TGTGCCTGGGGGGCGACTGGGGCCAACGTCCTGACTTTC. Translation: CAWGATGANVLTF.

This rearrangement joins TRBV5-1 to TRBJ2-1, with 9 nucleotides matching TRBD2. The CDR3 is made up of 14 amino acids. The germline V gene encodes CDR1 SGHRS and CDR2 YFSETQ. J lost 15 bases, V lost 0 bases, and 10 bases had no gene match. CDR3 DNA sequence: TGCGCCAGCAGCTTGGCCACCTTAGCGGGAGAAGGGTTCTTC. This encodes CASSLATLAGEGFF.

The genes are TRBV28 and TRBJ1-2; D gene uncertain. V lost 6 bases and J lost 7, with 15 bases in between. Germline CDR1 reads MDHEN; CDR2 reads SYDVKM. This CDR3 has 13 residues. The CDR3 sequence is CASSPKPGGGYTF. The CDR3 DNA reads TGTGCCAGCAGCCCCAAGCCGGGAGGTGGCTACACCTTC.

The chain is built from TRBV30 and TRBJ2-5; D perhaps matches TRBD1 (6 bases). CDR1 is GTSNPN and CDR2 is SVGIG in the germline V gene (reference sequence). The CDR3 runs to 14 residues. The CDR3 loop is CASVLRGRGETQYF. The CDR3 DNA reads TGTGCGAGCGTACTCAGGGGAAGAGGGGAGACCCAGTACTTC.

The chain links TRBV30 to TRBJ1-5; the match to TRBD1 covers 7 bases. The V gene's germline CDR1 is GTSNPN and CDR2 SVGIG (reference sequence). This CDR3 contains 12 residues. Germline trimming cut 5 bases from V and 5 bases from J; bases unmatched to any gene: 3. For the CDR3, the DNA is TGTGCCTGGGGGGACAGCTATCAGCCCCAGCATTTT. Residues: CAWGDSYQPQHF.

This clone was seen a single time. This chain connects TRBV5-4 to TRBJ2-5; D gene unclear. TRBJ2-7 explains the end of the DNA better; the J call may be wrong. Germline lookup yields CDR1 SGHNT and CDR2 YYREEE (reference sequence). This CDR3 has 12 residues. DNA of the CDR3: TGTGCCAGCAGCCCCGATCTCAACGAGCAGTACTTC. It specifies CASSPDLNEQYF.

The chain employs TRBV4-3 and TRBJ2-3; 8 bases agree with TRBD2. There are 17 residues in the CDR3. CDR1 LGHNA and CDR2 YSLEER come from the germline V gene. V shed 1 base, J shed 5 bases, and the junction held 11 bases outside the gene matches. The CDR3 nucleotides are TGCGCCAGCAGCCAAGGGAGCGGGAGACCCGCTGAAGATACGCAGTATTTT. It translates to CASSQGSGRPAEDTQYF.

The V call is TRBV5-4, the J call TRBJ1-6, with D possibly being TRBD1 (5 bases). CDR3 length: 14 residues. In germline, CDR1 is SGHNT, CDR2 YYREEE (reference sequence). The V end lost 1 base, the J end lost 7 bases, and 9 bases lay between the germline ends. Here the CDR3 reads CASSLPRENSPLHF. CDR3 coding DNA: TGTGCCAGCAGCTTGCCCAGGGAAAATTCACCCCTCCACTTT.

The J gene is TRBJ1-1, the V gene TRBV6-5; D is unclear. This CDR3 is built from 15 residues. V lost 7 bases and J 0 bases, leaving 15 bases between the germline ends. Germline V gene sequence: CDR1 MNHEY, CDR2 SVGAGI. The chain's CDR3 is CASKQSMTVNTEAFF. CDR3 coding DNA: TGTGCCAGCAAACAGAGCATGACGGTGAACACTGAAGCTTTCTTT.

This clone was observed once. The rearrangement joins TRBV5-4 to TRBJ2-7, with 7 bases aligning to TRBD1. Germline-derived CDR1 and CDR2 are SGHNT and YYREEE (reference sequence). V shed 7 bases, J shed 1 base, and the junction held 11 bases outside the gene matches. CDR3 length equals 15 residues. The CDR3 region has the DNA TGTGCCAGCTCTACTCAGGGGGTGAATTCCTACGAGCAGTACTTC. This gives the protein CASSTQGVNSYEQYF.

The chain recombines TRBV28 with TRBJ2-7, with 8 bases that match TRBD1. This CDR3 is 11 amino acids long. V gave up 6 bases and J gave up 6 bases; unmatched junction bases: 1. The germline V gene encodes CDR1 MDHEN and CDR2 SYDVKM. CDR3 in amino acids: CASRTGGEQYF. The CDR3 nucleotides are TGTGCCAGCAGAACAGGGGGCGAGCAGTACTTC.

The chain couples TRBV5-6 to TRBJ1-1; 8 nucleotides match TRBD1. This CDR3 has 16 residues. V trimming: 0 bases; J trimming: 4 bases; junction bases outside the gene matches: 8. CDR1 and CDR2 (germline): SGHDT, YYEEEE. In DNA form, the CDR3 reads TGTGCCAGCAGCTTGGCCGGAACAGGGGGAAGCACTGAAGCTTTCTTT. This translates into CASSLAGTGGSTEAFF.

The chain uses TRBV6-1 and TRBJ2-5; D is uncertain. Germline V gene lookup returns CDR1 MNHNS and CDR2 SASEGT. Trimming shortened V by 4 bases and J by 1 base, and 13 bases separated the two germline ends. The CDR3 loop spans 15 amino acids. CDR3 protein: CASSADKASQETQYF. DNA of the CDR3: TGTGCCAGCAGTGCCGACAAGGCCTCCCAAGAGACCCAGTACTTC.

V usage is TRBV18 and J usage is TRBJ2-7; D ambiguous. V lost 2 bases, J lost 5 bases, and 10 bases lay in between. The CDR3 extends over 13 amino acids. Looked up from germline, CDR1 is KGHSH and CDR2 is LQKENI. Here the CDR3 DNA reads TGTGCCAGCTCACCAACAGCCGCCGACGAGCAGTACTTC. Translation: CASSPTAADEQYF.

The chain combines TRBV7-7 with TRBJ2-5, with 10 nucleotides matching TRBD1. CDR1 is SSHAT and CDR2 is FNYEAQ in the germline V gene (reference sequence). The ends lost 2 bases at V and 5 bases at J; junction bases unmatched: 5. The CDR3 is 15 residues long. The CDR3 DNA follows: TGTGCCAGCAGCTTAAGGACAGGGGGTGGCGAGACCCAGTACTTC. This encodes CASSLRTGGGETQYF.

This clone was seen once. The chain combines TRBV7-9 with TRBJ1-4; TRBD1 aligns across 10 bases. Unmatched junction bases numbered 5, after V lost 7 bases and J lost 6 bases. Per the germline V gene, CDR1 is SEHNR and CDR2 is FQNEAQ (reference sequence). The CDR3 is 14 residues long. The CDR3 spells CASNSGTGDEKLFF. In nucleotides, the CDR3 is TGTGCCAGCAACTCCGGGACAGGGGATGAAAAACTGTTTTTT. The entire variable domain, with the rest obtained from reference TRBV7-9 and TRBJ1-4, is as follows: DTGVSQNPRHKITKRGQNVTFRCDPISEHNRLYWYRQTLGQGPEFLTYFQNEAQLEKSRLLSDRFSAERPKGSFSTLEIQRTEQGDSAMYLCASNSGTGDEKLFFGSGTQLSVL.